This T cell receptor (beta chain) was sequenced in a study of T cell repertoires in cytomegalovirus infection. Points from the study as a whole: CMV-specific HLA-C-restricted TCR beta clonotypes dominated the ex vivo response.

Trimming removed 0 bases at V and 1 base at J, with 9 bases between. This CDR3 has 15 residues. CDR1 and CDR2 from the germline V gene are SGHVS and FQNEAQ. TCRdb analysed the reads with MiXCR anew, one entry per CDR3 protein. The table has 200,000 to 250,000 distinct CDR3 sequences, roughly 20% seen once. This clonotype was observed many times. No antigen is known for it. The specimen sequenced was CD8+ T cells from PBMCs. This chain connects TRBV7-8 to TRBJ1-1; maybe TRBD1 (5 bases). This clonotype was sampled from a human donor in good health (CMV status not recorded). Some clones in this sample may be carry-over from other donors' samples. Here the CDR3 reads CASSLALGENTEAFF. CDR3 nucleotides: TGTGCCAGCAGCTTAGCGCTAGGGGAGAACACTGAAGCTTTCTTT.